This T cell receptor beta chain originates from a study of T cells in Graves' hyperthyroidism and ophthalmopathy. Study overall: Peripheral blood was acquired at first diagnosis, ahead of any therapy whatsoever. Study results and limitations: Blood samples included most of the expanded thyroid clonotypes exceeding 0.001.

Amplification of TCR beta CDR3 regions was performed using RNA transcripts as template. First-round RT-PCR targeting the TCR CDR3 was performed with the HTBI primer set. One entry per CDR3 protein, called by TCRdb with MiXCR from the multiplex PCR reads. The sample gives 300,000 to 450,000 distinct CDR3 sequences, less than 15% of which show up once; about 9.1% is in the top ten. At least ten counts were recorded for this clonotype. Its antigen is unidentified. The CDR3 length is 14 residues. From germline, CDR1 is SGHTA and CDR2 FQGNSA. The V and J ends lost 3 bases and 5 bases respectively, with 13 bases between them. The hyperthyroidism patients had all been newly diagnosed, and their disease duration was under 2 months. Their ages ranged from 18 to 65 years.

This sequence was found in a woman between 18 and 30 years old with Graves' hyperthyroidism. The gene calls are TRBV7-2 and TRBJ1-1; D is possibly TRBD1 (5 bases). The sequenced material came from blood. As DNA, the CDR3 is TGTGCCAGCAGCTTTGAGGGGAGAGGGACTGAAGCTTTCTTT. Its protein product is CASSFEGRGTEAFF.